In this sample, the clone carrying this T cell receptor (beta chain) turned up a few times. As originally analysed: From reference gene primer amplification, estimates of nucleated cell counts were derived. TCRdb keeps only in-frame clones here, not all; method: immunoSEQ multiplex PCR. V and J calls and clone size follow that table, whereas D and trimming were derived from the DNA. Of under 150,000 clones listed, 84% are singletons. This CDR3 contains 15 residues. The junction had 14 bases not matched to a gene; V was cut back by 6 bases and J by 6 bases. CDR1 MNHEY and CDR2 SVGAGI come from the germline V gene. Individuals drawn from under 30 US areas were about 18 to 95 years old. Categorization into cohorts depended on clinical history that participants reported. The data derive from a study of blood T cell repertoires in COVID-19. Across the study: COVID-19 samples, acute and convalescent, were from the United States, Italy and Spain.

V is TRBV6-5 and J is TRBJ2-7, with 7 bases that match TRBD1. The origin of this receptor is a man aged 40-55 years with acute COVID-19. The sample was PBMCs or T cells enriched from blood (not recorded which). CDR3 bases: TGTGCCAGCAGACCGACAGGGTACGTGGATGGCGAGCAGTACTTC. Protein sequence: CASRPTGYVDGEQYF.